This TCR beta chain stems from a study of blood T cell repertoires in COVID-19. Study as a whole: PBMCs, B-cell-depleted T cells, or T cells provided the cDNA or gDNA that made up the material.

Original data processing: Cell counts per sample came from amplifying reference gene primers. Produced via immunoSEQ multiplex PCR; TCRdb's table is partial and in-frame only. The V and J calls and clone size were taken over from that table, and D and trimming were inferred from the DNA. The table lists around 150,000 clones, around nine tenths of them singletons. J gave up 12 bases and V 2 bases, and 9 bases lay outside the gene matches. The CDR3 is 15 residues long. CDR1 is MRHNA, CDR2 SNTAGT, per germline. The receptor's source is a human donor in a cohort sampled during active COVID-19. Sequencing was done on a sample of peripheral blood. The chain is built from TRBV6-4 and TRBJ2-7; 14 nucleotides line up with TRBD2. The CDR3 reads CASSDPQGLAGEGYF. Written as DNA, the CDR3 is TGTGCCAGCAGTGACCCCCAGGGACTAGCGGGAGAAGGGTACTTC.